Presented here are 3 T cell receptor beta chains from one specimen sequenced in a study of T-cell memory formation after mild COVID-19. TCRdb reanalysed the 5' RACE reads using MiXCR and keeps one entry per CDR3 protein. The table includes some 450,000 distinct CDR3 sequences, roughly 18% detected once. Input material: PBMCs or a T cell subset sorted from them (not recorded which). Receptor source: a man between 18 and 29 years old who had mild COVID-19 (a few samples of this study predate the infection). Cell type and time point are not known.

The genes are TRBV24-1 and TRBJ1-5; D is unclear. The germline V gene encodes CDR1 KGHDR and CDR2 SFDVKD. CDR3 length equals 12 residues. With 9 bases removed from V and 2 bases from J, the gap between germline ends came to 7 bases. The CDR3 protein is CATLGRNQPQHF. The CDR3, as DNA: TGTGCCACCCTGGGCCGCAATCAGCCCCAGCATTTT.

The chain employs TRBV12-3 or TRBV12-4 and TRBJ2-2; D not resolved. V was clipped by 5 bases and J by 4 bases, with 5 bases between them. The CDR3 runs to 12 residues. CDR3 in amino acids: CASSKGTGELFF. The CDR3 DNA follows: TGTGCCAGCAGTAAGGGCACCGGGGAGCTGTTTTTT.

This clonotype was detected a few times. The chain employs TRBV10-3 and TRBJ1-5; D call uncertain. The V end lost 2 bases, the J end lost 5 bases, and 7 bases lay between the germline ends. CDR3 size: 13 residues. Germline V CDR1 and CDR2: ENHRY, SYGVKD. The CDR3 DNA sequence: TGTGCCATCAGTGAGGCCGGGGATCAGCCCCAGCATTTT. It codes for CAISEAGDQPQHF.